The TCR beta chain under discussion was sequenced for a study of control samples from healthy donors and cancer patients. The protocol was immunoSEQ multiplex PCR, while the TCRdb copy is restricted to in-frame clones and leaves out a portion. Of approximately 170,000 clones listed, around 90% are singletons. The clonotype was recovered from a woman in her twenties or thirties in good health. The sequenced sample consisted of blood.

The CDR3 sequence: CASSTDFLSYNEQFF. The CDR3 DNA is TGTGCCAGCAGCACCGATTTCCTCTCCTACAATGAGCAGTTCTTC. This chain connects TRBV3-1 (or the pseudogene TRBV3-2) to TRBJ2-1, with unresolved D. The CDR3 spans 15 residues. Deletions cut 5 bases from V and 0 bases from J, with 11 bases between. The germline CDR1 and CDR2 sequences are LGHDT and YNNKEL (reference sequence).